This entry is about one T cell receptor beta chain. Its target is unknown. This specimen belongs to a study of T cell repertoires in cytomegalovirus infection. Study-level background: Epitope selection comprised recently identified HLA-C-restricted CMV epitopes and well-studied HLA-B-restricted CMV epitopes. Both CMV infection and a matching HLA type were indicated by public TCR beta signatures.

General study findings and limits: The ex vivo response showed dominance by HLA-C-restricted CMV-specific TCR beta clonotypes.

One entry per CDR3 protein results from TCRdb running MiXCR on the reads. The table lists some 940,000 distinct CDR3 sequences, more than 25% of them singletons. Germline-derived CDR1 and CDR2 are MNHNY and SVGAGI (reference sequence). The CDR3 sequence is 14 residues long. Trimming took off 2 bases at V and 1 base at J, with 8 bases between the two ends. This specimen consisted of cultured CD8+ T cells from PBMCs, obtained from culture after CMV antigen stimulation. This rearrangement joins TRBV6-6 to TRBJ2-5; D ambiguous. This TCR was recovered from a human donor in good health (CMV status not recorded). Some clones in this sample may be carry-over from other donors' samples. The CDR3 nucleotides are TGTGCCAGCAGTTACGGACCGCCCCAAGAGACCCAGTACTTC. Translated, it gives CASSYGPPQETQYF.